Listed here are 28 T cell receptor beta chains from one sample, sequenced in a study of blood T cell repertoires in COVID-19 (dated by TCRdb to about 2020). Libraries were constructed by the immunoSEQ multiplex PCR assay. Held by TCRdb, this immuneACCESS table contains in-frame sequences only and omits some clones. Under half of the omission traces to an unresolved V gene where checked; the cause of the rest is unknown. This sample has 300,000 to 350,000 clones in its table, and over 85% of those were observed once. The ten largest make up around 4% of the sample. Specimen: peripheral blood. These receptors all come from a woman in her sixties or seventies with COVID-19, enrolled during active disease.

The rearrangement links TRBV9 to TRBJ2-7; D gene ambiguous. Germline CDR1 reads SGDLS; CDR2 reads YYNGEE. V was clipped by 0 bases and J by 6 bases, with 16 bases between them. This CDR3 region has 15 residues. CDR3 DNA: TGTGCCAGCAGCGTAGACCTCCGGGTAGAGAGCGAGCAGTACTTC. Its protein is CASSVDLRVESEQYF.

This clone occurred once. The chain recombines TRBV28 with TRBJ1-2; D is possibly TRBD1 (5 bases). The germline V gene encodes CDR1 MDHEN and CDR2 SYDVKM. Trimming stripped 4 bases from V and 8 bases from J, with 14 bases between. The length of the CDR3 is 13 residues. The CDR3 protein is CASSSGAYQGYTF. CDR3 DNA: TGTGCCAGCAGTTCTGGGGCCTACCAGGGCTACACCTTC.

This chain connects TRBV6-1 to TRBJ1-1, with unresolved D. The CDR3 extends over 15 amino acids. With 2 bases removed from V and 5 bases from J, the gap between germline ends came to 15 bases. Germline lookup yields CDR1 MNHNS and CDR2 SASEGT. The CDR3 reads CASSESGRSGTEAFF. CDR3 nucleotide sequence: TGTGCCAGCAGTGAAAGTGGACGGTCGGGGACTGAAGCTTTCTTT.

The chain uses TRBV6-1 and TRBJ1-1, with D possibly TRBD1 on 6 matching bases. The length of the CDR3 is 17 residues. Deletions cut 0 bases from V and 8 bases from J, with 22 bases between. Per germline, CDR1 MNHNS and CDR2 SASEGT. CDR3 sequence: CASSEALSGGALGEAFF. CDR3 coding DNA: TGTGCCAGCAGTGAAGCTCTAAGCGGGGGGGCGTTAGGGGAAGCTTTCTTT.

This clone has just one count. The CDR3 DNA follows: TGTGCCAGCAGTCTTACAGGGTTTCCGGACACTGAAGCTTTCTTT. As protein: CASSLTGFPDTEAFF. V gene TRBV6-5 combines with J gene TRBJ1-1, with D maybe TRBD1 (6 bases). Germline V lookup: CDR1 MNHEY, CDR2 SVGAGI. Trimming stripped 5 bases from V and 3 bases from J, with 16 bases between. The CDR3 spans 15 residues.

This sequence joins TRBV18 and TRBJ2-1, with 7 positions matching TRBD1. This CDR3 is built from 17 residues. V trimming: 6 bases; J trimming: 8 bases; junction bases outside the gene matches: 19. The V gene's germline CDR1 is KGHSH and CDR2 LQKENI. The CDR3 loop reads CASSFKDMGDRDDEQFF. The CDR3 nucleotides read TGTGCCAGCTCTTTTAAGGATATGGGAGACAGGGACGATGAGCAGTTCTTC.

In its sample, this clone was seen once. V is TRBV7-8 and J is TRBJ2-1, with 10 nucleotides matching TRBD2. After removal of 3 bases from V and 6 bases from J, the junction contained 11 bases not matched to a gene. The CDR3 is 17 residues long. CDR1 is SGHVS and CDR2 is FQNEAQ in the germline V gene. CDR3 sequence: CASSFNSGGTLFNEQFF. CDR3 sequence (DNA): TGTGCCAGCAGCTTTAATAGCGGGGGGACGCTCTTCAATGAGCAGTTCTTC.

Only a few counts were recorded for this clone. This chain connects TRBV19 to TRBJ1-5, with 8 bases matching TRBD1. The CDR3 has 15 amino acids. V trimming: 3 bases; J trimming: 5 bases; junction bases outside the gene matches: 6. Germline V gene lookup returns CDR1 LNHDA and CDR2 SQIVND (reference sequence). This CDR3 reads CASSIRAGGHQPQHF. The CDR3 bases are TGTGCCAGTAGTATCCGGGCAGGGGGCCATCAGCCCCAGCATTTT.

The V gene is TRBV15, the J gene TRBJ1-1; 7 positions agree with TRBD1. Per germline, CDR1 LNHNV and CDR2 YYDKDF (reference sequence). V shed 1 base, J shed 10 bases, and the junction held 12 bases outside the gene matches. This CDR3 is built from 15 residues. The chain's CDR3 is CATSRALTGVERAFF. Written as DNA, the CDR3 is TGTGCCACCAGCAGAGCCCTCACAGGGGTAGAGAGAGCTTTCTTT.

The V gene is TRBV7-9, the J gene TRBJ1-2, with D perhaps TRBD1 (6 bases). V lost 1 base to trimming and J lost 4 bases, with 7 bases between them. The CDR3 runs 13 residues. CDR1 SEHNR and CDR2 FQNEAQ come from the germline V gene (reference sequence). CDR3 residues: CASSLVGGYGYTF. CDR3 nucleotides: TGTGCCAGCAGCTTAGTAGGGGGCTATGGCTACACCTTC.

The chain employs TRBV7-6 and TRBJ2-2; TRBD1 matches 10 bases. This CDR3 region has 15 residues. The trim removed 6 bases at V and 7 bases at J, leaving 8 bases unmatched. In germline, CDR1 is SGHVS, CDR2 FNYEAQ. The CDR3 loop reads CASRPGTGDVGELFF. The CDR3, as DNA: TGTGCCAGCAGACCCGGGACAGGGGACGTCGGGGAGCTGTTTTTT.

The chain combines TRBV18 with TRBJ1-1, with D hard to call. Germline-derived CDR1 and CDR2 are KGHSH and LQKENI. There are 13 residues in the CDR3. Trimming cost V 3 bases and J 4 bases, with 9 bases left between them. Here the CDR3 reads CASSPGVATEAFF. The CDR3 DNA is TGTGCCAGCTCACCGGGAGTAGCCACTGAAGCTTTCTTT.

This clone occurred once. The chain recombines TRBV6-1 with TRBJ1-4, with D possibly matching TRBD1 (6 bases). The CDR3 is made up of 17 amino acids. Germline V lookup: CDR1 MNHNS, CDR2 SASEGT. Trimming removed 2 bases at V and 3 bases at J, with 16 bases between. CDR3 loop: CASSERKGGGANEKLFF. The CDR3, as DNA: TGTGCCAGCAGTGAAAGGAAGGGGGGGGGAGCTAATGAAAAACTGTTTTTT.

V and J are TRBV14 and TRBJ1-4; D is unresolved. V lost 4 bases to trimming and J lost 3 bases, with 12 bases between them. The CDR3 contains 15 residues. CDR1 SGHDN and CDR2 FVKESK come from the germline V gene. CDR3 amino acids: CASSPFRRSNEKLFF. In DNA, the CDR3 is TGTGCCAGCAGCCCCTTCCGGCGGTCTAATGAAAAACTGTTTTTT.

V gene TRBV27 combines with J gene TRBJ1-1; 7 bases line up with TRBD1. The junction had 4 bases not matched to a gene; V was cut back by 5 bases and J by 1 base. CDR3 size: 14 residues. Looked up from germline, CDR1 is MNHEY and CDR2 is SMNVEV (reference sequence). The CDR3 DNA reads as TGTGCCAGCAGTATCACAGGGGAGAACACTGAAGCTTTCTTT. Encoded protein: CASSITGENTEAFF.

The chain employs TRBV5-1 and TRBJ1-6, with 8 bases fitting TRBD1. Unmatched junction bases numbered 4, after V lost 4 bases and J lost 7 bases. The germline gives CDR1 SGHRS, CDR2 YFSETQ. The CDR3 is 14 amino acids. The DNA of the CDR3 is TGCGCCAGCAGCCCAGGACAGGGAAATTCACCCCTCCACTTT. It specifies CASSPGQGNSPLHF.

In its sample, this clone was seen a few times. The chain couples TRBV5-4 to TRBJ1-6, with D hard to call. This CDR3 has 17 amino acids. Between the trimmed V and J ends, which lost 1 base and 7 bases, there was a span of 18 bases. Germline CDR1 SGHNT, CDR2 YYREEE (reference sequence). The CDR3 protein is CASSLWVGITRNSPLHF. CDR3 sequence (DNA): TGTGCCAGCAGCTTGTGGGTGGGGATTACTAGAAATTCACCCCTCCACTTT. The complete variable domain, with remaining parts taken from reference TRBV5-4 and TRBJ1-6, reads ETGVTQSPTHLIKTRGQQVTLRCSSQSGHNTVSWYQQALGQGPQFIFQYYREEENGRGNFPPRFSGLQFPNYSSELNVNALELDDSALYLCASSLWVGITRNSPLHFGNGTRLTVT.

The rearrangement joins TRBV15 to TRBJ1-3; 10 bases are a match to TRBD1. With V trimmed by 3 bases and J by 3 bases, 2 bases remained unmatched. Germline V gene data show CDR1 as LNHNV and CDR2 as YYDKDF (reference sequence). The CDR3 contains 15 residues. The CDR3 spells CATSSRTGGGNTIYF. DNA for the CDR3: TGTGCCACCAGCAGTAGGACAGGGGGTGGAAACACCATATATTTT.

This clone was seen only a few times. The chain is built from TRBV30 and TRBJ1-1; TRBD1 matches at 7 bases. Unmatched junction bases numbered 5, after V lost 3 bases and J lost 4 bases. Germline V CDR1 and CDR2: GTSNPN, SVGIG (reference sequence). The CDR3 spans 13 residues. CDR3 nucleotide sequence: TGTGCCTGGAGCGAGACAGGGCCCACTGAAGCTTTCTTT. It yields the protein CAWSETGPTEAFF.

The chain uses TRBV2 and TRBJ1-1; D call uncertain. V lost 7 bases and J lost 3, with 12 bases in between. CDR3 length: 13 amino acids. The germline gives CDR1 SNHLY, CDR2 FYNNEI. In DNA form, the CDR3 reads TGTGCCAGCAATCTTGTCTCCTACACTGAAGCTTTCTTT. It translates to CASNLVSYTEAFF.

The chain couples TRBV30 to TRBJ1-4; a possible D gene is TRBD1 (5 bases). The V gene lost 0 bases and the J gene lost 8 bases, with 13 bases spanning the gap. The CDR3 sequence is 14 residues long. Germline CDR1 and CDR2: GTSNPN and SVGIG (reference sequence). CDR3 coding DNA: TGTGCCTGGAGTGTGAAGCGGGGACTCGAAAAACTGTTTTTT. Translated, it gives CAWSVKRGLEKLFF.

This chain's CDR3 is CASSLASGGNEKLFF. For the CDR3, the DNA is TGTGCCAGCAGCTTGGCCTCGGGGGGAAATGAAAAACTGTTTTTT. The chain recombines TRBV5-5 with TRBJ1-4; possible D gene TRBD1, 5 bases. Germline V gene sequence: CDR1 SGHKS, CDR2 YYEKEE (reference sequence). The CDR3 is 15 residues long. V dropped 0 bases and J dropped 5 bases, with 11 bases sitting between them.

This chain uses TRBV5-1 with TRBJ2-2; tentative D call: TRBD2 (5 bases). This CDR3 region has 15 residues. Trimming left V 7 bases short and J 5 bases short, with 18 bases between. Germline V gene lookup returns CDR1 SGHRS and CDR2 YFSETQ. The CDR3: CASHRNGELTGELFF. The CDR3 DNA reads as TGCGCCAGCCATCGTAACGGGGAATTAACCGGGGAGCTGTTTTTT.

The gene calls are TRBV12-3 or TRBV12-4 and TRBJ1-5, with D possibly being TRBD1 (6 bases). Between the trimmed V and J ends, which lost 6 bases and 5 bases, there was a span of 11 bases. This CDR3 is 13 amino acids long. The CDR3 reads CASREGGYQPQHF. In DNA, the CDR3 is TGTGCCAGCAGGGAGGGGGGGTATCAGCCCCAGCATTTT.

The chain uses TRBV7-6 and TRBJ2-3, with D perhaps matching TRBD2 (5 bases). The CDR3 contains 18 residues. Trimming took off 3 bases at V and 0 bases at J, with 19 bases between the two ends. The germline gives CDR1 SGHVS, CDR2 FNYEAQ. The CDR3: CASSFRGSRELSTDTQYF. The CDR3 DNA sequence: TGTGCCAGCAGCTTTCGAGGGTCACGCGAGCTGAGCACAGATACGCAGTATTTT. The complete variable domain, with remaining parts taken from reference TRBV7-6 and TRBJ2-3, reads GAGVSQSPRYKVTKRGQDVALRCDPISGHVSLYWYRQALGQGPEFLTYFNYEAQQDKSGLPNDRFSAERPEGSISTLTIQRTEQRDSAMYRCASSFRGSRELSTDTQYFGPGTRLTVL.

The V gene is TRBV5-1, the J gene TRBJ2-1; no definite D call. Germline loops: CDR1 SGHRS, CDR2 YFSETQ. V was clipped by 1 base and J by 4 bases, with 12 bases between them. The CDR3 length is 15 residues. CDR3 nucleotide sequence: TGCGCCAGCAGCTTGTGGGCAGAACCGTACAATGAGCAGTTCTTC. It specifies CASSLWAEPYNEQFF.

The CDR3 reads CASSITVTSGNTIYF. The CDR3 DNA is TGTGCCAGCAGTATTACAGTAACCTCTGGAAACACCATATATTTT. The chain combines TRBV2 with TRBJ1-3; D is uncertain. V lost 5 bases, J lost 0 bases, and 11 bases lay in between. Germline V gene sequence: CDR1 SNHLY, CDR2 FYNNEI. CDR3 size: 15 residues.

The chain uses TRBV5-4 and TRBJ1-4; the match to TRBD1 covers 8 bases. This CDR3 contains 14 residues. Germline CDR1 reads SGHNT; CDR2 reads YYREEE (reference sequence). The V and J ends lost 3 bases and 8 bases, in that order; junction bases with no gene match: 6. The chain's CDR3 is CASSSQGALEKLFF. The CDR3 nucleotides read TGTGCCAGCAGCTCCCAGGGGGCCCTAGAAAAACTGTTTTTT.